The table lists the clone carrying this TCR beta chain with a few counts. V gave up 4 bases and J gave up 4 bases; unmatched junction bases: 8. Germline V gives CDR1 SGHRS, CDR2 YFSETQ. The CDR3 has 15 residues. Authors' methods: Reference gene primer amplification gave nucleated cell count estimates. Method: immunoSEQ multiplex PCR; TCRdb's copy keeps in-frame clones and lacks some. The DNA gave D and trimming, while V, J and clone size come from that table. The data show 150,000 to 200,000 clones, with around 80% seen just once and roughly a fifth held by the top ten. This specimen comes from a study of blood T cell repertoires in COVID-19. Across the whole study: Acute-phase and convalescent COVID-19 samples originated in the United States, Italy and Spain. From T cells, B-cell-depleted T cells, or PBMCs came the material, which was cDNA or gDNA.

This sequence was found in a woman aged 80 or over with acute or convalescent COVID-19. The chain recombines TRBV5-1 with TRBJ2-3; TRBD2 agrees at 8 bases. The sample was peripheral blood. In DNA, the CDR3 is TGCGCCAGCAGCCCAATGGTCGGGGGGGCAGATACGCAGTATTTT. It codes for CASSPMVGGADTQYF.